This note documents a single T cell receptor (beta chain) sequence. This sample is part of a study of blood T cell repertoires in COVID-19. Looking at the study overall: In each case, the material was cDNA or gDNA derived from T cells, B-cell-depleted T cells, or PBMCs.

Grouping used clinical history reported by participants in a survey and questionnaire. Methods used by the authors: Amplified reference gene primers provided the basis for estimating nucleated cell counts. The protocol was immunoSEQ multiplex PCR, while the TCRdb copy is restricted to in-frame clones and leaves out a portion. That table furnishes V, J and clone size, whereas the DNA furnished D and trimming. The sample has 200,000 to 300,000 clones, about 82% seen once. This CDR3 has 12 residues. The TCR originated in a woman aged 45 to 65 who had recovered from COVID-19. V and J are TRBV1 and TRBJ2-4; TRBD2 is taken as the D call from the table, unchecked against the DNA. TRBV1 is given as a pseudogene. The source material was PBMCs or T cells enriched from blood (not recorded which). The CDR3 DNA is TGCACCAGCAGCCAAGTAGTGGACATTCAGTACTTC. It is translated as CTSSQVVDIQYF.